This TCR beta chain is from a study of beta chain features in type 1 diabetes. In the study overall: Cell yields, age and gender were similar between patients and healthy donors. Findings and limits, study-wide: Moderate yet significant TCRB CDR3 shortening was seen in Type 1 diabetes patients in all four CD4+ subsets. For patients, the naive, central memory and Treg TCRB repertoires appeared more alike than for healthy donors.

By way of CD45RO/CCR7/CD25/CD127/CD95/CD27, the CD4+ regulatory, stem cell-like memory, central memory and naive cells were sorted. The ends lost 2 bases at V and 5 bases at J; junction bases unmatched: 3. Germline lookup yields CDR1 SGDLS and CDR2 YYNGEE. CDR3 length equals 15 residues. Every bit of the isolated RNA underwent reverse transcription, so sequencing read expressed TCRB transcripts. Only in-frame clones appear in the TCRdb table, and some are missing; sequencing was by immunoSEQ multiplex PCR. The profile shows around 100,000 clones, approximately 30% of them singletons. Comment on this clone: The antigen remains unidentified. The sample holds other DNA sequences that translate to the same CDR3.

J is TRBJ2-3 and V is TRBV9, with 12 positions matching TRBD2. The sample taken for sequencing was central memory CD4+ T cells from blood. This TCR derives from a woman aged 18-35 years with type 1 diabetes. DNA of the CDR3: TGTGCCAGCAGCGTCCTAGCGGGAGGGGTAGATACGCAGTATTTT. As protein: CASSVLAGGVDTQYF.